Each of the 12 T cell receptor beta chains below was sequenced from the same sample in a study of blood T cell repertoires in COVID-19. Sequencing used immunoSEQ multiplex PCR; TCRdb keeps in-frame clones, though not all of them. In the table there are more than 300,000 clones, 85% to 90% of which are singletons. Material for sequencing was peripheral blood. These receptors were collected from a woman in her forties or fifties with COVID-19, enrolled during active disease.

V usage is TRBV1 and J usage is TRBJ2-1; whether TRBD2, the table's D call, matches the DNA was not checked. TRBV1 is shown as a pseudogene. The CDR3 totals 13 residues. This chain's CDR3 is CTSSSHWRCGQFF. Written as DNA, the CDR3 is TGCACCAGCAGCTCGCACTGGAGATGCGGGCAGTTCTTC.

The sample holds many counts of this clone. The chain recombines TRBV19 with TRBJ1-1; 7 nucleotides agree with TRBD1. Germline assignment: CDR1 LNHDA and CDR2 SQIVND (reference sequence). V lost 5 bases to trimming and J lost 1 base; unmatched junction nucleotides: 4. The CDR3 loop spans 14 amino acids. CDR3 in DNA: TGTGCCAGTAGTCCCCAGGGGGGGAACACTGAAGCTTTCTTT. The encoded protein is CASSPQGGNTEAFF.

The chain is built from TRBV5-5 and TRBJ2-5, with a weak D call TRBD2 (7 bases). The V end lost 4 bases, the J end lost 4 bases, and 17 bases lay between the germline ends. This CDR3 spans 15 amino acids. Germline V gene sequence: CDR1 SGHKS, CDR2 YYEKEE (reference sequence). The DNA for the CDR3 is TGTGCCAGCAGCCCTTTAGGGGGGGTTGGAGAGACCCAGTACTTC. Its translation is CASSPLGGVGETQYF.

The rearrangement uses TRBV4-3 and TRBJ2-3; TRBD1 aligns across 12 bases. V gave up 6 bases and J gave up 2 bases; unmatched junction bases: 15. This CDR3 comprises 19 residues. CDR1 and CDR2 (germline): LGHNA, YSLEER. The CDR3 DNA is TGCGCCAGCAGTCCGGGACAGGGGGCTAGCGCGCGATTCACAGATACGCAGTATTTT. Translated: CASSPGQGASARFTDTQYF.

The gene calls are TRBV5-1 and TRBJ2-2, with D possibly TRBD1 on 6 matching bases. Germline loops: CDR1 SGHRS, CDR2 YFSETQ. This CDR3 region has 15 residues. V was shortened by 4 bases and J by 5 bases, with 15 bases between the two germline ends. For the CDR3, the DNA is TGCGCCAGCAGCGGGGGCGAAGGGCGGACCGGGGAGCTGTTTTTT. Translating it yields CASSGGEGRTGELFF.

In its sample, this clone was seen a few times. The rearrangement uses TRBV6-5 and TRBJ1-1, with D possibly TRBD1 on 6 matching bases. The CDR3 runs to 14 residues. V was shortened by 10 bases and J by 1 base, with 16 bases between the two germline ends. In germline, CDR1 is MNHEY, CDR2 SVGAGI. The CDR3 loop is CATSGVMGNTEAFF. The CDR3 DNA reads as TGTGCCACTTCAGGGGTGATGGGGAACACTGAAGCTTTCTTT.

V is TRBV15 and J is TRBJ1-2; a weak D match, TRBD1 (6 bases). Deletions cut 5 bases from V and 4 bases from J, with 11 bases between. The CDR3 loop spans 13 amino acids. The germline CDR1 and CDR2 sequences are LNHNV and YYDKDF (reference sequence). The CDR3 loop is CATSAEQGYGYTF. Here the CDR3 DNA reads TGTGCCACCAGCGCCGAACAGGGCTATGGCTACACCTTC.

J is TRBJ1-1 and V is TRBV7-9; 8 bases fit TRBD1. CDR1 SEHNR and CDR2 FQNEAQ come from the germline V gene (reference sequence). The CDR3 runs 15 residues. With 2 bases clipped from V and 4 bases from J, the junction kept 6 bases outside the gene matches. CDR3 amino acids: CASSLIGQGGTEAFF. DNA for the CDR3: TGTGCCAGCAGCTTAATTGGACAGGGTGGCACTGAAGCTTTCTTT.

Here the CDR3 reads CASSSPTGGGDIQYF. Written as DNA, the CDR3 is TGTGCCAGCAGCTCACCGACAGGAGGTGGAGACATTCAGTACTTC. The gene calls are TRBV5-4 and TRBJ2-4; weak D call: TRBD1 (6 bases). Germline CDR1 SGHNT, CDR2 YYREEE (reference sequence). The CDR3 is 15 residues long. V was trimmed by 3 bases and J by 8 bases, leaving 18 bases between them. Together with reference TRBV5-4 and TRBJ2-4, the CDR3 gives the full variable domain: ETGVTQSPTHLIKTRGQQVTLRCSSQSGHNTVSWYQQALGQGPQFIFQYYREEENGRGNFPPRFSGLQFPNYSSELNVNALELDDSALYLCASSSPTGGGDIQYFGAGTRLSVL.

The rearrangement uses TRBV4-2 and TRBJ1-5, with D possibly TRBD1 on 5 matching bases. The CDR3 sequence is 16 residues long. Looked up from germline, CDR1 is LGHNA and CDR2 is YNFKEQ. Trimming removed 4 bases at V and 0 bases at J, with 13 bases between. The CDR3 nucleotides are TGTGCCAGCAGCCCATCGGGGGGGTATAGCAATCAGCCCCAGCATTTT. Amino acid sequence: CASSPSGGYSNQPQHF.

V usage is TRBV3-1 (or the pseudogene TRBV3-2) and J usage is TRBJ1-2; D unclear. V dropped 2 bases and J dropped 8 bases, with 12 bases sitting between them. The CDR3 contains 13 residues. CDR1 and CDR2 from the germline V gene are LGHDT and YNNKEL (reference sequence). In DNA, the CDR3 is TGTGCCAGCAGCCAATCAGGAATTGAGGGCTACACCTTC. This translates into CASSQSGIEGYTF.

The chain combines TRBV7-2 with TRBJ1-1; the D gene is possibly TRBD1 (6 bases). CDR1 and CDR2 from the germline V gene are SGHTA and FQGNSA. Trimming cost V 5 bases and J 0 bases, with 13 bases left between them. The CDR3 consists of 15 residues. As DNA, the CDR3 is TGTGCCAGCAGCCCAAACGGACAGTTGAACACTGAAGCTTTCTTT. It codes for CASSPNGQLNTEAFF.